This entry describes one T cell receptor beta chain. What it binds is not known. This sample is drawn from a study of CD8+ T cells in alopecia areata. Study results and limitations: Possibly as an HLA-related effect, TCR sharing across patients appeared less clear than in mice.

Sequencing templates came from extracted RNA that was reverse transcribed into cDNA. TCRdb's table, derived via immunoSEQ multiplex PCR, lists solely in-frame clones and lacks some. Here the sample spans roughly 150,000 clones, about 60% being singletons. Germline V gene data show CDR1 as WNHNN and CDR2 as SYGVQD (reference sequence). V lost 6 bases and J lost 4; bases outside the gene matches: 4. This CDR3 spans 14 amino acids. The rearrangement links TRBV10-1 to TRBJ1-1; 11 positions agree with TRBD1. The material was CD4+ T cells sorted from blood, obtained at week 0. This sequence originates from a human donor with alopecia areata. CDR3 loop: CASRAGQGGTEAFF. DNA of the CDR3: TGCGCCAGCAGGGCGGGACAGGGGGGCACTGAAGCTTTCTTT.